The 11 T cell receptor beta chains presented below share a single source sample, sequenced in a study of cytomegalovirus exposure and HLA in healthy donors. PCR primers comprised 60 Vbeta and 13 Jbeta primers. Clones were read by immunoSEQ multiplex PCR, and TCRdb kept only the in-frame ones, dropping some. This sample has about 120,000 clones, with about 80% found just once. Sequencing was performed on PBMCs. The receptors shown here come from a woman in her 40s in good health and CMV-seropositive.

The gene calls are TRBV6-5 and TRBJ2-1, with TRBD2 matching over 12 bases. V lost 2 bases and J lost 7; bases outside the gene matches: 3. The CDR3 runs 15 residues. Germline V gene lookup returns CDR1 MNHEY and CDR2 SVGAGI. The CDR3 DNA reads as TGTGCCAGCAGTTACCCCGGGACTAGCGGGAATGAGCAGTTCTTC. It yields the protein CASSYPGTSGNEQFF.

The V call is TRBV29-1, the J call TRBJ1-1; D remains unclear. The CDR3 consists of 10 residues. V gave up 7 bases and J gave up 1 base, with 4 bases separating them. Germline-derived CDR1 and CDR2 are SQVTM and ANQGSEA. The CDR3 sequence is CSARNTEAFF. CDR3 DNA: TGCAGCGCCCGGAACACTGAAGCTTTCTTT.

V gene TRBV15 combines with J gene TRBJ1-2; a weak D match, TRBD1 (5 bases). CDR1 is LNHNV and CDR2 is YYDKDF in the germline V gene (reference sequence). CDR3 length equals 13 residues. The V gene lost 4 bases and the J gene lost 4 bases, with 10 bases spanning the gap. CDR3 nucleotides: TGTGCCACCAGCATGGAGGGGTTCTATGGCTACACCTTC. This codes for CATSMEGFYGYTF.

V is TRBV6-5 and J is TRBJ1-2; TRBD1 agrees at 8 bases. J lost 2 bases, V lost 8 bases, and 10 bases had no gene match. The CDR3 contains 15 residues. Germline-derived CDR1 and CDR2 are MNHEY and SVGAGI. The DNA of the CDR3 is TGTGCCAGCTCGGGCCAGGGGGCTTTAAACTATGGCTACACCTTC. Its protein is CASSGQGALNYGYTF.

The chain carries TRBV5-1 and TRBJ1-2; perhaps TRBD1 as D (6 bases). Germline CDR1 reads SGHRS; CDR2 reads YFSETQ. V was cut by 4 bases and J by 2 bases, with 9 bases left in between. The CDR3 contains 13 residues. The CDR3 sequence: CASSATGNYGYTF. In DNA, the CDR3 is TGCGCCAGCAGCGCTACAGGGAACTATGGCTACACCTTC.

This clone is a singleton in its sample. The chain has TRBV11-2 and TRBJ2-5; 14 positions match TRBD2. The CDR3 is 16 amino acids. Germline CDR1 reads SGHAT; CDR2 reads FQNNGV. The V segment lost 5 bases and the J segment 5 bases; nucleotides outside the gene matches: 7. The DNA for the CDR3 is TGTGCCAGCAGCAGACTAGCGGGGGGGTTAGGGGAGACCCAGTACTTC. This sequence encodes CASSRLAGGLGETQYF.

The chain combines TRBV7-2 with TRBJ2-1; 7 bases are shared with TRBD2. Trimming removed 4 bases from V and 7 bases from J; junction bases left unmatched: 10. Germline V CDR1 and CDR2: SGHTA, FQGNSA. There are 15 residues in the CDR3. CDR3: CASSSGLVGTNEQFF. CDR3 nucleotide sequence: TGTGCCAGCAGCTCAGGACTAGTGGGTACGAATGAGCAGTTCTTC.

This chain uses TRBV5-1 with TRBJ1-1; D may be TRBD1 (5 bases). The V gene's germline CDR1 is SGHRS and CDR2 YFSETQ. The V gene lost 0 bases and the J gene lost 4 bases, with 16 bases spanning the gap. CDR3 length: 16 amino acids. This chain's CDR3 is CASSLGREAKGTEAFF. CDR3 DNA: TGCGCCAGCAGCTTGGGCAGGGAAGCCAAGGGCACTGAAGCTTTCTTT. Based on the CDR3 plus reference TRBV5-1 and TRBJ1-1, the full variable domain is KAGVTQTPRYLIKTRGQQVTLSCSPISGHRSVSWYQQTPGQGLQFLFEYFSETQRNKGNFPGRFSGRQFSNSRSEMNVSTLELGDSALYLCASSLGREAKGTEAFFGQGTRLTVV.

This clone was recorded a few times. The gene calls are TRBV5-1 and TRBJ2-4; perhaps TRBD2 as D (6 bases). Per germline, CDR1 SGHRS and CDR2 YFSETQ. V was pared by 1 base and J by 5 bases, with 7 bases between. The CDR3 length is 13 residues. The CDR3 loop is CASSLRRENIQYF. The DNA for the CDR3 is TGCGCCAGCAGCTTGAGGAGGGAAAACATTCAGTACTTC.

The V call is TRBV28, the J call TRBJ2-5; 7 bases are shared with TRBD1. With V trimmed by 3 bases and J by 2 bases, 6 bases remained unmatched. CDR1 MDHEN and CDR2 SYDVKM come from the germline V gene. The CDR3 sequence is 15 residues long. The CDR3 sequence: CASSFRGRGQETQYF. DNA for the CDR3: TGTGCCAGCAGTTTCAGGGGCAGGGGGCAAGAGACCCAGTACTTC.

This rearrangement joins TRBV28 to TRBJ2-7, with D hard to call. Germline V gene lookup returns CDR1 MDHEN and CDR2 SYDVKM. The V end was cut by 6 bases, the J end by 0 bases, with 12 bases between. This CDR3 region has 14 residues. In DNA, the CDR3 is TGTGCCAGCAGCTCCATGCCTAGCTCCTACGAGCAGTACTTC. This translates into CASSSMPSSYEQYF.